This T cell receptor beta chain was recovered during a study of cytomegalovirus exposure and HLA in healthy donors. The germline V gene encodes CDR1 LNHNV and CDR2 YYDKDF (reference sequence). The CDR3 is made up of 16 amino acids. V lost 0 bases to trimming and J lost 0 bases, with 9 bases between them. 60 Vbeta and 13 Jbeta primers were used in PCR. Using immunoSEQ multiplex PCR, the repertoire was profiled, and TCRdb retains in-frame clones only, with some absent. The sample holds roughly 200,000 clones; 70% to 85% are singletons and the top ten take roughly 0.76%. Details on this clone: Its target is not known.

Study results and caveats: The study had only CMV serostatus as immune exposure information.

This TCR came from a woman aged 35 to 49 in good health and CMV-seronegative. The chain links TRBV15 to TRBJ1-5, with a tentative D call TRBD1 (5 bases). Sequenced: PBMCs. This CDR3 reads CATSRESRASNQPQHF. The CDR3, as DNA: TGTGCCACCAGCAGAGAAAGCAGGGCTAGCAATCAGCCCCAGCATTTT.